These 15 T cell receptor beta chains came from one sample sequenced in a study of OX40 agonist ivuxolimab in advanced cancers. Sequencing was performed with immunoSEQ multiplex PCR; in TCRdb, only in-frame clones are kept and a portion is missing. The profile shows about 19,000 clones, 90% of them singletons. The starting material was CD4+ or CD8+ T cells sorted from blood, obtained in a trial of the OX40 agonist ivuxolimab. The receptors derive from an adult with an advanced solid tumor such as melanoma, head and neck, liver or kidney cancer.

The chain has TRBV9 and TRBJ2-1; D might be TRBD1 (6 bases). Per the germline V gene, CDR1 is SGDLS and CDR2 is YYNGEE. V shed 0 bases and J shed 4 bases, with 29 bases lying between them. There are 21 residues in the CDR3. The CDR3 loop reads CASSVGASTGFGQVPYNEQFF. In DNA, the CDR3 is TGTGCCAGCAGCGTAGGGGCCTCCACAGGGTTTGGGCAGGTCCCTTACAATGAGCAGTTCTTC.

The V and J genes are TRBV7-2 and TRBJ2-1; 9 bases agree with TRBD2. Per the germline V gene, CDR1 is SGHTA and CDR2 is FQGNSA. V lost 1 base and J lost 4; bases outside the gene matches: 5. This CDR3 region has 16 residues. The CDR3 sequence: CASSLGTLAGYNEQFF. CDR3 nucleotide sequence: TGTGCCAGCAGCTTAGGGACGCTAGCGGGATACAATGAGCAGTTCTTC. The full variable domain, with the rest looked up from reference TRBV7-2 and TRBJ2-1, is GAGVSQSPSNKVTEKGKDVELRCDPISGHTALYWYRQSLGQGLEFLIYFQGNSAPDKSGLPSDRFSAERTGGSVSTLTIQRTQQEDSAVYLCASSLGTLAGYNEQFFGPGTRLTVL.

This chain joins TRBV5-6 and TRBJ2-2, with TRBD1 as a possible D gene (6 bases). Germline CDR1 SGHDT, CDR2 YYEEEE. The germline V and J ends were trimmed by 4 bases and 6 bases, with 10 bases remaining between them. This CDR3 is built from 13 residues. The CDR3 sequence is CASSPTGSGELFF. CDR3 DNA: TGTGCCAGCAGCCCCACAGGGTCCGGGGAGCTGTTTTTT.

The chain combines TRBV19 with TRBJ2-7, with D perhaps matching TRBD2 (6 bases). The CDR3 is 15 residues long. The ends were cut back, 3 bases at V and 3 bases at J, with 15 bases in the middle. Germline lookup yields CDR1 LNHDA and CDR2 SQIVND (reference sequence). The CDR3 protein is CASSISSGVGYEQYF. The CDR3 nucleotides read TGTGCCAGTAGTATCTCGTCGGGAGTTGGCTACGAGCAGTACTTC. Drawing the rest from reference TRBV19 and TRBJ2-7, the complete variable domain is DGGITQSPKYLFRKEGQNVTLSCEQNLNHDAMYWYRQDPGQGLRLIYYSQIVNDFQKGDIAEGYSVSREKKESFPLTVTSAQKNPTAFYLCASSISSGVGYEQYFGPGTRLTVT.

The chain couples TRBV27 to TRBJ2-1; no firm D call. Germline values: CDR1 MNHEY, CDR2 SMNVEV (reference sequence). V gave up 3 bases and J gave up 5 bases, with 11 bases separating them. CDR3 length: 14 amino acids. CDR3 sequence: CASSFLPTNNEQFF. CDR3 DNA: TGTGCCAGCAGTTTTCTCCCTACTAACAATGAGCAGTTCTTC.

The chain links TRBV7-2 to TRBJ2-1; D may be TRBD1 (5 bases). Trimming took 3 bases from V and 0 from J, leaving 12 bases between them. The CDR3 consists of 16 residues. The V gene's germline CDR1 is SGHTA and CDR2 FQGNSA. The CDR3 region has the DNA TGTGCCAGCAGCTTTGACAGCGAGAGCTCCTACAATGAGCAGTTCTTC. The encoded protein is CASSFDSESSYNEQFF.

The rearrangement links TRBV28 to TRBJ1-2, with D possibly being TRBD1 (5 bases). Germline CDR1 reads MDHEN; CDR2 reads SYDVKM. Trimming cost V 2 bases and J 0 bases, with 10 bases left between them. The length of the CDR3 is 15 residues. CDR3 sequence (DNA): TGTGCCAGCAGTTTAACGGGGGGAGCTAACTATGGCTACACCTTC. Translated, it gives CASSLTGGANYGYTF.

The chain combines TRBV28 with TRBJ2-7, with TRBD2 identical over 8 bases. V was clipped by 5 bases and J by 3 bases; unmatched bases: 6. The CDR3 has 14 residues. Germline CDR1 reads MDHEN; CDR2 reads SYDVKM. The CDR3 loop is CASSGGLDHYEQYF. The DNA of the CDR3 is TGTGCCAGCAGTGGGGGACTAGACCACTACGAGCAGTACTTC.

In this sample, this clone turned up once. The rearrangement uses TRBV7-3 and TRBJ2-5; 8 bases are shared with TRBD1. The assigned J gene may be wrong: the sequence end matches TRBJ2-7 better. Germline-derived CDR1 and CDR2 are SGHTA and FQGTGA. CDR3 length: 13 residues. CDR3 sequence: CASSFGQGYEQYF. In nucleotides, the CDR3 is TGTGCCAGCAGCTTTGGACAGGGCTACGAGCAGTACTTC.

V is TRBV19 and J is TRBJ2-2; D is unclear. Trimming removed 3 bases from V and 4 bases from J, with 6 bases in between. Germline-derived CDR1 and CDR2 are LNHDA and SQIVND (reference sequence). The CDR3 is 13 amino acids. In DNA form, the CDR3 reads TGTGCCAGTAGTATTATATTCACCGGGGAGCTGTTTTTT. This translates into CASSIIFTGELFF.

This chain uses TRBV19 with TRBJ2-2; no reliable D call. The V end was cut by 3 bases, the J end by 6 bases, with 11 bases between. CDR1 and CDR2 from the germline V gene are LNHDA and SQIVND (reference sequence). The CDR3 has 14 residues. For the CDR3, the DNA is TGTGCCAGTAGTATTTTTGCCGCCCCCGGGGAGCTGTTTTTT. Amino acids: CASSIFAAPGELFF. Using reference TRBV19 and TRBJ2-2 for the parts outside the CDR3, the full variable domain is DGGITQSPKYLFRKEGQNVTLSCEQNLNHDAMYWYRQDPGQGLRLIYYSQIVNDFQKGDIAEGYSVSREKKESFPLTVTSAQKNPTAFYLCASSIFAAPGELFFGEGSRLTVL.

The V and J genes are TRBV4-1 and TRBJ1-4; tentatively, D is TRBD1 (5 bases). Trimming took 4 bases from V and 5 from J, leaving 11 bases between them. Germline V gene lookup returns CDR1 MGHRA and CDR2 YSYEKL. CDR3 size: 14 residues. CDR3: CASSLAGPNEKLFF. The CDR3 coding sequence is TGCGCCAGCAGCCTGGCAGGGCCGAATGAAAAACTGTTTTTT.

The count of this clone is one. The chain couples TRBV7-2 to TRBJ2-7; a possible D gene is TRBD2 (5 bases). The germline CDR1 and CDR2 sequences are SGHTA and FQGNSA. V was pared by 2 bases and J by 7 bases, with 9 bases between. The CDR3 is 12 residues long. The CDR3 region has the DNA TGTGCCAGCAGCTTACCGGGGTGGGAGCAGTACTTC. It encodes CASSLPGWEQYF. Based on the CDR3 plus reference TRBV7-2 and TRBJ2-7, the full variable domain is GAGVSQSPSNKVTEKGKDVELRCDPISGHTALYWYRQSLGQGLEFLIYFQGNSAPDKSGLPSDRFSAERTGGSVSTLTIQRTQQEDSAVYLCASSLPGWEQYFGPGTRLTVT.

This clone was recorded only once. V usage is TRBV7-9 and J usage is TRBJ2-7; D remains ambiguous. CDR1 is SEHNR, CDR2 FQNEAQ, per germline (reference sequence). V dropped 5 bases and J dropped 3 bases, with 2 bases sitting between them. The CDR3 runs 10 residues. The CDR3 DNA sequence: TGTGCCAGCAGCGGCTACGAGCAGTACTTC. Amino acids: CASSGYEQYF.

The V and J genes are TRBV1 and TRBJ2-7; TRBD2, the table's D call, was not compared with the DNA. TRBV1 is a known pseudogene. The CDR3 is 16 amino acids. CDR3 DNA: TGCACCAGCAGCCAACTGGGACTAGTGCATTCCTACGAGCAGTACTTC. Translated: CTSSQLGLVHSYEQYF.